The T cell receptor (beta chain) described here comes from a study of vaccination effects on CD4 cells after COVID-19. As for the study in general: The post-vaccine samples were taken, at the median, 72 days after the second dose.

Following a roughly 11-day culture, CD4+ T cells were purified. Confirmation by PCR established that the person had SARS-CoV-2 infection between March and December 2020. Each participant was administered two doses of either the BNT162b2 or the mRNA-1273 vaccine. IL-2 medium was substituted for half the medium on days 3 and 7. This CDR3 region has 15 residues. Germline V gene lookup returns CDR1 SGHAT and CDR2 FQNNGV. Trimming cost V 4 bases and J 6 bases, with 16 bases left between them. This clone occurred once. Its antigen remains unidentified. General study findings and limits: Relatively few convalescent patients took part in the study, which had no early post-infection timepoints.

Generated by immunoSEQ multiplex PCR, the TCRdb table keeps only in-frame clones and is missing some. The sample consists of some 40,000 clones, around 76% of them appearing once. This clonotype originated in a human donor who had a prior SARS-CoV-2 infection. Sequenced material: CD4+ T cells from PBMCs cultured without peptide, taken after COVID-19 vaccination. This chain connects TRBV11-2 to TRBJ2-1; maybe TRBD2 (5 bases). The CDR3 spells CASSSPRRVPNEQFF. Written as DNA, the CDR3 is TGTGCCAGCAGCTCCCCTAGGCGGGTACCCAATGAGCAGTTCTTC.